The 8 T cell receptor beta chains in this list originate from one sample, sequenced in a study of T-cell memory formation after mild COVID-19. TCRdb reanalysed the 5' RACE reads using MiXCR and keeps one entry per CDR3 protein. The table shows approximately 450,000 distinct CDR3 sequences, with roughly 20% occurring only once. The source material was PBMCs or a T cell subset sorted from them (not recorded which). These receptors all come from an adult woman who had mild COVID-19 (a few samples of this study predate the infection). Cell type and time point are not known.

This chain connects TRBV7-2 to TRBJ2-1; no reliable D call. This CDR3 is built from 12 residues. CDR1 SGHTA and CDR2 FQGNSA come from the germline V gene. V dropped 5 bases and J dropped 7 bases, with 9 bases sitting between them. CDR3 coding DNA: TGTGCCAGCAGCATCTCGAAGAATGAGCAGTTCTTC. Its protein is CASSISKNEQFF.

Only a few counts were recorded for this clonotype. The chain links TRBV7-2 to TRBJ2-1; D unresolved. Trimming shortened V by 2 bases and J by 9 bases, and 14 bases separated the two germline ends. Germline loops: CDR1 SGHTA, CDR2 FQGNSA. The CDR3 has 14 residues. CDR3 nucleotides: TGTGCCAGCAGCTTAACGGGCGGTTACGGTGAGCAGTTCTTC. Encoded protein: CASSLTGGYGEQFF.

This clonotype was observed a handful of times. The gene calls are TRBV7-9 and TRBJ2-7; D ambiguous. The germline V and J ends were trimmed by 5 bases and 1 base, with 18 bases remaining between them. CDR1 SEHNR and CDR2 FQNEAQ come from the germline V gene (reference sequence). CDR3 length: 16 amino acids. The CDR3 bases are TGTGCCAGCAGCCTGGGATCAGCTGGAGAATCCTACGAGCAGTACTTC. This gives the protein CASSLGSAGESYEQYF.

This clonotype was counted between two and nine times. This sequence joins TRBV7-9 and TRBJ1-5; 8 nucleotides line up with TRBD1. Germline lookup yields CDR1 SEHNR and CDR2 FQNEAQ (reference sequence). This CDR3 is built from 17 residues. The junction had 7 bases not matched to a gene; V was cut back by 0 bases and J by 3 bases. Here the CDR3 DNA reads TGTGCCAGCAGCTTAGCTTCTCCGGGACAGGTCAATCAGCCCCAGCATTTT. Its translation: CASSLASPGQVNQPQHF.

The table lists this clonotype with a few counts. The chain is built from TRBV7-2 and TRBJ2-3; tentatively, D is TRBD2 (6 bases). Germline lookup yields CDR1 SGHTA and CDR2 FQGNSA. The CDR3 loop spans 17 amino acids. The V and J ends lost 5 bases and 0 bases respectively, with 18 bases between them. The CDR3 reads CASSRLGTSSSTDTQYF. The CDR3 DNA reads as TGTGCCAGCAGCCGATTGGGAACTAGCAGCAGCACAGATACGCAGTATTTT.

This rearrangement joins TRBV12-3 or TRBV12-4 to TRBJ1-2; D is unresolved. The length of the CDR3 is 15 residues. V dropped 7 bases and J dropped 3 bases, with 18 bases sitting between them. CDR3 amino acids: CASKAAPGHDYGYTF. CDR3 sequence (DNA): TGTGCCAGCAAGGCCGCCCCCGGTCATGACTATGGCTACACCTTC.

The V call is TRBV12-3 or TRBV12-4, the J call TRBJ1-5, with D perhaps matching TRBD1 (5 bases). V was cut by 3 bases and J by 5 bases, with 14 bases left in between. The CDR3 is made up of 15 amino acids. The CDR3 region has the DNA TGTGCCAGCAGTTTTTATCGGCAGGGATATCAGCCCCAGCATTTT. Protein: CASSFYRQGYQPQHF.

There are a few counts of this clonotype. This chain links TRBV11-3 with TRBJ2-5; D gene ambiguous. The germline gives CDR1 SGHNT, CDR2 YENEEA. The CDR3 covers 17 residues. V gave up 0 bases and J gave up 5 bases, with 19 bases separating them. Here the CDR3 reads CASSLERLSKQWETQYF. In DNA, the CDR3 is TGTGCCAGCAGCTTAGAACGTCTATCGAAGCAGTGGGAGACCCAGTACTTC. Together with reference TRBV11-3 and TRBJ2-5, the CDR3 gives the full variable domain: EAGVVQSPRYKIIEKKQPVAFWCNPISGHNTLYWYLQNLGQGPELLIRYENEEAVDDSQLPKDRFSAERLKGVDSTLKIQPAELGDSAVYLCASSLERLSKQWETQYFGPGTRLLVL.